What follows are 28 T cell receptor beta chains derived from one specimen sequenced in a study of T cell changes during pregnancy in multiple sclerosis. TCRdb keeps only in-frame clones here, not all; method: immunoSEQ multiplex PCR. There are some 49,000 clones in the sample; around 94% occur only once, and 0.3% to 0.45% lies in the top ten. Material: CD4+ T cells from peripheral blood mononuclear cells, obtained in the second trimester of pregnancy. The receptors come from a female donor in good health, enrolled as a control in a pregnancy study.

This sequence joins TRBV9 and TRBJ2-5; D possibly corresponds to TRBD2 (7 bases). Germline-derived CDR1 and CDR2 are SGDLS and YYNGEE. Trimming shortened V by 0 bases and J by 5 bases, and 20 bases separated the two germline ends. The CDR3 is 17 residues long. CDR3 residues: CASSVGAGASMGETQYF. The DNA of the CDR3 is TGTGCCAGCAGCGTAGGGGCGGGGGCCTCCATGGGGGAGACCCAGTACTTC.

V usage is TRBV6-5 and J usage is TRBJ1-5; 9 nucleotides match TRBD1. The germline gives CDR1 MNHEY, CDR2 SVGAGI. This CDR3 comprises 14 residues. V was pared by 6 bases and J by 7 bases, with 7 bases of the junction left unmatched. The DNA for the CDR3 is TGTGCCAGCAGAGCCGGGACAGGGTACCAGCCCCAGCATTTT. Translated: CASRAGTGYQPQHF.

The CDR3 coding sequence is TGTGCCTGGAACCAAGGACAGGAGAATTCACCCCTCCACTTT. Amino acid sequence: CAWNQGQENSPLHF. This rearrangement joins TRBV30 to TRBJ1-6, with 7 positions matching TRBD1. V lost 4 bases and J lost 7; bases outside the gene matches: 7. This CDR3 comprises 14 residues. The germline V gene encodes CDR1 GTSNPN and CDR2 SVGIG (reference sequence). The full variable domain, rest sourced from reference TRBV30 and TRBJ1-6, is SQTIHQWPATLVQPVGSPLSLECTVEGTSNPNLYWYRQAAGRGLQLLFYSVGIGQISSEVPQNLSASRPQDRQFILSSKKLLLSDSGFYLCAWNQGQENSPLHFGNGTRLTVT.

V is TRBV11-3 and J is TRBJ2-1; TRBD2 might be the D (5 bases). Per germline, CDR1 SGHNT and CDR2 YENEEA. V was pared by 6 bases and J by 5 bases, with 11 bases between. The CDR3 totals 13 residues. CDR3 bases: TGTGCCAGCAGATTCACAGCGGACAATGAGCAGTTCTTC. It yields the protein CASRFTADNEQFF.

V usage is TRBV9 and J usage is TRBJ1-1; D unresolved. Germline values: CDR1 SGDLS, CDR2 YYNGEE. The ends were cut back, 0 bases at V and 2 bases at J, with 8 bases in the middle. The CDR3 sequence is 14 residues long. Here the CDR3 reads CASSVGQDNTEAFF. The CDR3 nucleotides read TGTGCCAGCAGCGTAGGTCAGGATAACACTGAAGCTTTCTTT. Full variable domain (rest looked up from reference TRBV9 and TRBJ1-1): DSGVTQTPKHLITATGQRVTLRCSPRSGDLSVYWYQQSLDQGLQFLIQYYNGEERAKGNILERFSAQQFPDLHSELNLSSLELGDSALYFCASSVGQDNTEAFFGQGTRLTVV.

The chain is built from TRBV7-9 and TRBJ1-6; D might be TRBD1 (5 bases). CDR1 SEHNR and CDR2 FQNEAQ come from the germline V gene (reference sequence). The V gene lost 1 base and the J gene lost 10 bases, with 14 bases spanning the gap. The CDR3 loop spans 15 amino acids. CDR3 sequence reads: CASSLGGGSDSPLHF. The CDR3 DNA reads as TGTGCCAGCAGCTTAGGTGGGGGGTCCGACTCACCCCTCCACTTT. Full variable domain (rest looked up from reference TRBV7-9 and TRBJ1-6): DTGVSQNPRHKITKRGQNVTFRCDPISEHNRLYWYRQTLGQGPEFLTYFQNEAQLEKSRLLSDRFSAERPKGSFSTLEIQRTEQGDSAMYLCASSLGGGSDSPLHFGNGTRLTVT.

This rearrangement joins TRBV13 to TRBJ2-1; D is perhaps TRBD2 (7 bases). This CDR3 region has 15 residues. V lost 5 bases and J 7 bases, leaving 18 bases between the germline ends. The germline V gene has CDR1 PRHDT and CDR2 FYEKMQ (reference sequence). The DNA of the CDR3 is TGTGCCAGCAGCCCGGGGGGCGGGGGCGGGAATGAGCAGTTCTTC. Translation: CASSPGGGGGNEQFF.

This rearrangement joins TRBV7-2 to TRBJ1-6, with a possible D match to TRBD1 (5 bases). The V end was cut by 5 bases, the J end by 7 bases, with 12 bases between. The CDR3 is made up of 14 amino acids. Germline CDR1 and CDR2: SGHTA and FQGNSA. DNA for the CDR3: TGTGCCAGCAGCGAGCAGGGTCCCAATTCACCCCTCCACTTT. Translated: CASSEQGPNSPLHF. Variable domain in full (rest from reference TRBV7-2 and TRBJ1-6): GAGVSQSPSNKVTEKGKDVELRCDPISGHTALYWYRQSLGQGLEFLIYFQGNSAPDKSGLPSDRFSAERTGGSVSTLTIQRTQQEDSAVYLCASSEQGPNSPLHFGNGTRLTVT.

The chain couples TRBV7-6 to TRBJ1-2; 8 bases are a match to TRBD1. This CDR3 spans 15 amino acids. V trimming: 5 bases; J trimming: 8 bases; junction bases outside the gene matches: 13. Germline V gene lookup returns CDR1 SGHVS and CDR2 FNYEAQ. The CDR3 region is CASSPINQGAAGYTF. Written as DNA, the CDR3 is TGTGCCAGCAGCCCGATTAACCAGGGGGCGGCCGGCTACACCTTC.

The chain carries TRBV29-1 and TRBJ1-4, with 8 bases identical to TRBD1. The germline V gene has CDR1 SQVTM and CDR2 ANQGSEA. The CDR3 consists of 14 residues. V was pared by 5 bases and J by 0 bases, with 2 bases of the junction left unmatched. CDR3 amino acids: CSVRTGSTNEKLFF. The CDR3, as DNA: TGCAGCGTTCGGACAGGGTCAACTAATGAAAAACTGTTTTTT.

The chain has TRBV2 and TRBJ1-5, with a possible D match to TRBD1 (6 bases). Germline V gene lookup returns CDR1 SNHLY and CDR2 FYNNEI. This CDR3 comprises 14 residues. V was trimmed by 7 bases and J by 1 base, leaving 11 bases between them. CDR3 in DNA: TGTGCCAGCAACGGGGGGGCGAGCAATCAGCCCCAGCATTTT. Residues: CASNGGASNQPQHF.

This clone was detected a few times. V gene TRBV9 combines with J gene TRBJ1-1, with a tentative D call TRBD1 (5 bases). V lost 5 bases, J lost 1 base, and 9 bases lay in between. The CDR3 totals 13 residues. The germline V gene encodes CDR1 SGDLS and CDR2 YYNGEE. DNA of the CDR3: TGTGCCAGCAGTGTAACAGGGAACACTGAAGCTTTCTTT. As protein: CASSVTGNTEAFF. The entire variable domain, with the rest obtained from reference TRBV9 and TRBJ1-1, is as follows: DSGVTQTPKHLITATGQRVTLRCSPRSGDLSVYWYQQSLDQGLQFLIQYYNGEERAKGNILERFSAQQFPDLHSELNLSSLELGDSALYFCASSVTGNTEAFFGQGTRLTVV.

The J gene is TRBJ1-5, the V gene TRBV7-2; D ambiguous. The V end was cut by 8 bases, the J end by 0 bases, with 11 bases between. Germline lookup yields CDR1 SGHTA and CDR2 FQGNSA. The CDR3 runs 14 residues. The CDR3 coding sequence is TGTGCCAGCGGCCCCGAGGTTAGCAATCAGCCCCAGCATTTT. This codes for CASGPEVSNQPQHF.

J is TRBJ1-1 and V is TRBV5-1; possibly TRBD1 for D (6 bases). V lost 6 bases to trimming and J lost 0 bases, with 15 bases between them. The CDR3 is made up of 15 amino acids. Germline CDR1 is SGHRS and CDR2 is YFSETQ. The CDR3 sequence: CASKHQGPMNTEAFF. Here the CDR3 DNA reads TGCGCCAGCAAGCATCAGGGGCCCATGAACACTGAAGCTTTCTTT.

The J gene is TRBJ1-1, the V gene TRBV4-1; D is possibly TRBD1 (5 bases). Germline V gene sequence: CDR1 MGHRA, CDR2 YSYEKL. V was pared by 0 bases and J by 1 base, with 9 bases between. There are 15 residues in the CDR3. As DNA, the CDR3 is TGCGCCAGCAGCCAAGATCAGGGTACGAACACTGAAGCTTTCTTT. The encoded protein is CASSQDQGTNTEAFF.

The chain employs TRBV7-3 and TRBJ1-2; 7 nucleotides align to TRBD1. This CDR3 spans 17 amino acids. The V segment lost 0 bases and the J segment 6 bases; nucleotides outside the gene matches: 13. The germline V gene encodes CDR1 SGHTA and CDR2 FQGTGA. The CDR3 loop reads CASSLTPRAGGENGYTF. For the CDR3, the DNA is TGTGCCAGCAGCTTAACCCCGCGGGCAGGGGGAGAGAATGGCTACACCTTC. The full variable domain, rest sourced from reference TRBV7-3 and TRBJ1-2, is GAGVSQTPSNKVTEKGKYVELRCDPISGHTALYWYRQSLGQGPEFLIYFQGTGAADDSGLPNDRFFAVRPEGSVSTLKIQRTERGDSAVYLCASSLTPRAGGENGYTFGSGTRLTVV.

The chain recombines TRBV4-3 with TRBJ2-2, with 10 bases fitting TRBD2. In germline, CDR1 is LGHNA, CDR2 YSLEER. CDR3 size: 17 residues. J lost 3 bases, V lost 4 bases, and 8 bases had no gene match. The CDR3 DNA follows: TGCGCCAGCAGCCGCAAACTAGCGGGGCGGGACACCGGGGAGCTGTTTTTT. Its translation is CASSRKLAGRDTGELFF.

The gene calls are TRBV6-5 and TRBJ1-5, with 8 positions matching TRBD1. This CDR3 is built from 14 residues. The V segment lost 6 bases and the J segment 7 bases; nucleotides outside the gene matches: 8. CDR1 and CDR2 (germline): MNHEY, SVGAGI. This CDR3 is CASRLGQGWQPQHF. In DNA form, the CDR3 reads TGTGCCAGCAGGCTTGGACAGGGTTGGCAGCCCCAGCATTTT.

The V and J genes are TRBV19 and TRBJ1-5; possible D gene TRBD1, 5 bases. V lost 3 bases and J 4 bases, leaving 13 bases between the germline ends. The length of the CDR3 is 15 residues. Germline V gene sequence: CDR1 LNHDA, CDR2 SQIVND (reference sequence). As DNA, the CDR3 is TGTGCCAGTAGTATTGCTCCAGGGCGGAATCAGCCCCAGCATTTT. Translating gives CASSIAPGRNQPQHF.

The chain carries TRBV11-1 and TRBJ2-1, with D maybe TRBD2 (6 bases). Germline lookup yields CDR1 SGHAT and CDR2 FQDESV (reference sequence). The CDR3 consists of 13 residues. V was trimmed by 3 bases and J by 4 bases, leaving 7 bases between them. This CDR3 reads CASSFSGYNEQFF. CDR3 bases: TGTGCCAGCAGCTTTAGCGGATACAATGAGCAGTTCTTC.

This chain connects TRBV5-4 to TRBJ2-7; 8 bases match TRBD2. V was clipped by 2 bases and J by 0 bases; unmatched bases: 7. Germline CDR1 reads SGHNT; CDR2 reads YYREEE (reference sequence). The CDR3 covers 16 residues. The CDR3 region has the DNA TGTGCCAGCAGCTTCAGGGCTAGCGGGTACTCCTACGAGCAGTACTTC. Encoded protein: CASSFRASGYSYEQYF.

The CDR3 spells CASSWADRGIGQPQHF. The CDR3 DNA is TGTGCCAGCAGCTGGGCAGACAGGGGGATCGGTCAGCCCCAGCATTTT. This sequence joins TRBV7-8 and TRBJ1-5; 9 bases match TRBD1. CDR3 length: 16 amino acids. The germline gives CDR1 SGHVS, CDR2 FQNEAQ. Trimming cost V 4 bases and J 6 bases; bases outside gene matches: 10.

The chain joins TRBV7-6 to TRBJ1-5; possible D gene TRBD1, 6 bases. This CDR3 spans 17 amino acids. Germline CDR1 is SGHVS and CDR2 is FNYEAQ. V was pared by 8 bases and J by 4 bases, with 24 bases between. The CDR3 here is CASGVGRGGGKNQPQHF. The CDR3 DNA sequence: TGTGCCAGCGGGGTCGGCAGGGGAGGGGGTAAGAATCAGCCCCAGCATTTT.

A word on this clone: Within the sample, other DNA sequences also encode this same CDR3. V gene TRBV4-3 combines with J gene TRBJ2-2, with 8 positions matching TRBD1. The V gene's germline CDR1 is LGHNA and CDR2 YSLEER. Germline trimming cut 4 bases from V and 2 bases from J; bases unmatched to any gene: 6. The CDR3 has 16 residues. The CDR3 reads CASSPDGTGNTGELFF. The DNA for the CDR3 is TGCGCCAGCAGCCCAGACGGGACAGGAAACACCGGGGAGCTGTTTTTT.

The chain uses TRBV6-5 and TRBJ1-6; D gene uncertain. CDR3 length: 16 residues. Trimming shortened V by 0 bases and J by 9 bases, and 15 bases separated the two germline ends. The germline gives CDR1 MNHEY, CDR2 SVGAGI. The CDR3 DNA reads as TGTGCCAGCAGTTACTCCCCTCAGGCTTTACGTTCACCCCTCCACTTT. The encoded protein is CASSYSPQALRSPLHF.

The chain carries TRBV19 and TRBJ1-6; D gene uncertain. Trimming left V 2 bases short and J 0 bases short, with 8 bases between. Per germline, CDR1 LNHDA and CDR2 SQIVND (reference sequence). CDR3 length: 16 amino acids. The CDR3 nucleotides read TGTGCCAGTAGTATATCGGGGAGCTCCTATAATTCACCCCTCCACTTT. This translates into CASSISGSSYNSPLHF.

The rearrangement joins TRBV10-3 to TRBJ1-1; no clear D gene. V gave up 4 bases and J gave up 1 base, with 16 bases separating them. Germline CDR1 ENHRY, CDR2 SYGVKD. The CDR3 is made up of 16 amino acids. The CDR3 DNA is TGTGCCATCAGTGTTTACCCACGAGGAGGGAACACTGAAGCTTTCTTT. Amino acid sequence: CAISVYPRGGNTEAFF.

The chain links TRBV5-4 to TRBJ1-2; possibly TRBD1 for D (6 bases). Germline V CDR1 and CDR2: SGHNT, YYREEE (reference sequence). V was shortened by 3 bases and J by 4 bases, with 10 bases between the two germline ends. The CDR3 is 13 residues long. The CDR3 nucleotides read TGTGCCAGCAGCTATGACAGGTCCTATGGCTACACCTTC. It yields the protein CASSYDRSYGYTF.